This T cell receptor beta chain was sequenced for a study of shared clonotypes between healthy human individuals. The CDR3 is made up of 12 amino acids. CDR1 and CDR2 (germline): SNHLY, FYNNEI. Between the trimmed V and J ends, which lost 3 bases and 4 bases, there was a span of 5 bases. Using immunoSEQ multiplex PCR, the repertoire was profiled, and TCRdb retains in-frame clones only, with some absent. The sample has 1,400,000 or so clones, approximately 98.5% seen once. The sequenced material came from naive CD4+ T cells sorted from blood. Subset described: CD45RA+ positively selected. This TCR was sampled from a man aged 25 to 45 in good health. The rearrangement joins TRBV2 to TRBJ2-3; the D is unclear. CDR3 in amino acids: CASSDTSDTQYF. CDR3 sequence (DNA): TGTGCCAGCAGTGACACTTCAGATACGCAGTATTTT. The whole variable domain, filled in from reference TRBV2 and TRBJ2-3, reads EPEVTQTPSHQVTQMGQEVILRCVPISNHLYFYWYRQILGQKVEFLVSFYNNEISEKSEIFDDQFSVERPDGSNFTLKIRSTKLEDSAMYFCASSDTSDTQYFGPGTRLTVL.